The 18 T cell receptor beta chains reported below all come from one sample, sequenced in a study of blood T cell repertoires in COVID-19. The repertoire was sequenced with immunoSEQ multiplex PCR; TCRdb's copy has only in-frame clones and lacks some. The sample records under 200,000 clones, approximately 81% being singletons. Sequenced sample: peripheral blood. The receptors originated from a woman aged 80 or older with acute or convalescent COVID-19.

The chain is built from TRBV7-2 and TRBJ1-3; 7 bases are a match to TRBD1. This CDR3 region has 14 residues. The germline V gene has CDR1 SGHTA and CDR2 FQGNSA. V trimming: 7 bases; J trimming: 1 base; junction bases outside the gene matches: 4. The CDR3 protein is CASNPTGSGNTIYF. The CDR3 bases are TGTGCCAGCAACCCGACAGGGTCTGGAAACACCATATATTTT.

V gene TRBV30 combines with J gene TRBJ2-7; TRBD1 matches at 8 bases. The CDR3 spans 15 residues. Germline CDR1 GTSNPN, CDR2 SVGIG (reference sequence). V lost 4 bases and J lost 7; bases outside the gene matches: 15. This chain's CDR3 is CAWKLPGTGYREQYF. In DNA, the CDR3 is TGTGCCTGGAAACTACCGGGGACAGGTTATCGTGAGCAGTACTTC.

The CDR3 reads CSAPVGGRAFF. CDR3 in DNA: TGCAGTGCTCCCGTGGGGGGGCGAGCTTTCTTT. The gene calls are TRBV20-1 and TRBJ1-1; D may be TRBD1 (6 bases). CDR1 and CDR2 (germline): DFQATT, SNEGSKA (reference sequence). This CDR3 has 11 residues. V was trimmed by 5 bases and J by 10 bases, leaving 14 bases between them.

The chain has TRBV9 and TRBJ2-3; 10 nucleotides line up with TRBD2. This CDR3 region has 18 residues. V lost 0 bases and J lost 6; bases outside the gene matches: 13. Germline V gene data show CDR1 as SGDLS and CDR2 as YYNGEE. This CDR3 is CASSVEARTSGFADTQYF. The CDR3 nucleotides are TGTGCCAGCAGCGTAGAAGCGAGGACTAGCGGATTTGCGGATACGCAGTATTTT.

This clone was seen once. The chain employs TRBV2 and TRBJ1-5; possible D gene TRBD1, 5 bases. The CDR3 extends over 13 amino acids. Trimming cost V 4 bases and J 7 bases, with 11 bases left between them. Germline V gene lookup returns CDR1 SNHLY and CDR2 FYNNEI. CDR3 sequence (DNA): TGTGCCAGCAGTGTTCAGGGAGGACAGCCCCAGCATTTT. It yields the protein CASSVQGGQPQHF.

A note on this clone: The same CDR3 can be traced to other DNA sequences in this sample. CDR3 protein: CASSRGQGNYGYTF. The CDR3 region has the DNA TGTGCCAGCAGTCGGGGACAAGGAAATTATGGCTACACCTTC. The rearrangement joins TRBV5-4 to TRBJ1-2; D may be TRBD1 (6 bases). The germline V gene has CDR1 SGHNT and CDR2 YYREEE (reference sequence). V gave up 5 bases and J gave up 5 bases, with 16 bases separating them. The CDR3 spans 14 residues.

The V gene is TRBV10-3, the J gene TRBJ2-2; 7 nucleotides line up with TRBD1. CDR3 length equals 15 residues. Trimming took 4 bases from V and 4 from J; bases not matched to a gene: 6. CDR1 is ENHRY and CDR2 is SYGVKD in the germline V gene. The CDR3 region has the DNA TGTGCCATCAGTGTGGGGGCAGGGGGCACCGGGGAGCTGTTTTTT. Translating it yields CAISVGAGGTGELFF.

J is TRBJ2-3 and V is TRBV5-1; 8 bases match TRBD1. V lost 0 bases to trimming and J lost 2 bases; unmatched junction nucleotides: 5. The CDR3 runs to 16 residues. Per the germline V gene, CDR1 is SGHRS and CDR2 is YFSETQ. CDR3 loop: CASSLAFQGATDTQYF. Here the CDR3 DNA reads TGCGCCAGCAGCTTGGCCTTTCAGGGGGCCACAGATACGCAGTATTTT. The variable domain in full, completed from reference TRBV5-1 and TRBJ2-3, reads KAGVTQTPRYLIKTRGQQVTLSCSPISGHRSVSWYQQTPGQGLQFLFEYFSETQRNKGNFPGRFSGRQFSNSRSEMNVSTLELGDSALYLCASSLAFQGATDTQYFGPGTRLTVL.

The chain carries TRBV27 and TRBJ1-1; D remains unclear. V was cut by 5 bases and J by 11 bases, with 15 bases left in between. The CDR3 has 12 amino acids. Germline CDR1 reads MNHEY; CDR2 reads SMNVEV (reference sequence). CDR3 loop: CASSPGPWRAFF. As DNA, the CDR3 is TGTGCCAGCAGTCCCGGACCTTGGAGGGCTTTCTTT.

V gene TRBV5-1 combines with J gene TRBJ1-1, with no clear D. With 4 bases removed from V and 4 bases from J, the gap between germline ends came to 17 bases. Germline V gives CDR1 SGHRS, CDR2 YFSETQ. The CDR3 length is 15 residues. As DNA, the CDR3 is TGCGCCAGCAGCCCCCCGGGTAGTGGAGGCACTGAAGCTTTCTTT. Amino acids: CASSPPGSGGTEAFF.

The rearrangement uses TRBV7-2 and TRBJ2-7; 10 positions match TRBD2. The trim removed 1 base at V and 6 bases at J, leaving 6 bases unmatched. The germline gives CDR1 SGHTA, CDR2 FQGNSA. There are 15 residues in the CDR3. DNA of the CDR3: TGTGCCAGCAGCTTAGACAGCGGGAGGGTGGGCGAGCAGTACTTC. Protein: CASSLDSGRVGEQYF.

This clone was detected a few times. The rearrangement joins TRBV9 to TRBJ2-1; 7 bases match TRBD1. Trimming removed 3 bases from V and 7 bases from J; junction bases left unmatched: 7. Germline CDR1 is SGDLS and CDR2 is YYNGEE. The CDR3 spans 14 residues. CDR3 sequence reads: CASSDLQGLNEQFF. CDR3 coding DNA: TGTGCCAGCAGCGACCTACAGGGGCTGAATGAGCAGTTCTTC.

The chain carries TRBV3-1 (or the pseudogene TRBV3-2) and TRBJ1-2; weak D call: TRBD1 (5 bases). The V gene's germline CDR1 is LGHDT and CDR2 YNNKEL (reference sequence). The CDR3 contains 14 residues. With 0 bases removed from V and 8 bases from J, the gap between germline ends came to 13 bases. The CDR3 is CASSQEGGFQGYTF. CDR3 DNA sequence: TGTGCCAGCAGCCAAGAGGGGGGATTCCAGGGCTACACCTTC.

The chain uses TRBV7-2 and TRBJ2-7; 8 bases line up with TRBD2. The CDR3 is 15 residues long. The V gene's germline CDR1 is SGHTA and CDR2 FQGNSA. V shed 6 bases and J 5 bases; nucleotides not matched to a gene: 12. CDR3 in DNA: TGTGCCAGCAGAGAGGCGGGAGGTAGCGTAAACGAGCAGTACTTC. Amino acid sequence: CASREAGGSVNEQYF.

V is TRBV6-5 and J is TRBJ1-5, with 9 bases lining up with TRBD1. V gave up 9 bases and J gave up 3 bases; unmatched junction bases: 6. The CDR3 consists of 14 residues. In germline, CDR1 is MNHEY, CDR2 SVGAGI. The CDR3 sequence is CASEWDRANQPQHF. Here the CDR3 DNA reads TGTGCCAGTGAATGGGACAGGGCCAATCAGCCCCAGCATTTT.

V gene TRBV2 combines with J gene TRBJ1-5; tentative D call: TRBD1 (5 bases). Germline CDR1 reads SNHLY; CDR2 reads FYNNEI. The CDR3 is made up of 14 amino acids. V shed 2 bases and J shed 7 bases, with 12 bases lying between them. The CDR3 sequence: CASSEQGGGQPQHF. Here the CDR3 DNA reads TGTGCCAGCAGTGAACAGGGAGGTGGGCAGCCCCAGCATTTT.

In DNA, the CDR3 is TGTGCCAGCTCAGCCGTTTTGGGACTAGCGGGAGAGCAGTACTTC. Protein: CASSAVLGLAGEQYF. V and J are TRBV18 and TRBJ2-7, with 13 bases matching TRBD2. Germline assignment: CDR1 KGHSH and CDR2 LQKENI. The junction had 8 bases not matched to a gene; V was cut back by 5 bases and J by 7 bases. CDR3 size: 15 residues.

The rearrangement uses TRBV9 and TRBJ2-5; D is possibly TRBD2 (5 bases). CDR1 and CDR2 from the germline V gene are SGDLS and YYNGEE. Trimming removed 3 bases from V and 9 bases from J, with 18 bases in between. The CDR3 loop spans 14 amino acids. CDR3 in DNA: TGTGCCAGCAGCGGAGGAGGAAAGCCTATGGCCCAGTACTTC. Protein: CASSGGGKPMAQYF. The full variable domain, in which reference TRBV9 and TRBJ2-5 provide the parts outside the CDR3, is DSGVTQTPKHLITATGQRVTLRCSPRSGDLSVYWYQQSLDQGLQFLIQYYNGEERAKGNILERFSAQQFPDLHSELNLSSLELGDSALYFCASSGGGKPMAQYFGPGTRLLVL.